This T cell receptor (beta chain) was identified during a study of blood T cell repertoires in COVID-19. Overall study: Spain, Italy and the United States supplied samples that represented acute and convalescent COVID-19.

The germline gives CDR1 MNHEY, CDR2 SVGAGI. With 4 bases removed from V and 0 bases from J, the gap between germline ends came to 15 bases. The CDR3 is made up of 16 amino acids. TCRdb's table, derived via immunoSEQ multiplex PCR, lists solely in-frame clones and lacks some. This table holds under 200,000 clones, approximately 89% found once. The V gene is TRBV6-5, the J gene TRBJ1-2; no clear D gene. The TCR was taken from a man between 65 and 85 years old with acute or convalescent COVID-19. The sample taken for sequencing was peripheral blood. The CDR3 reads CASSSGPQATNYGYTF. The CDR3 nucleotides are TGTGCCAGCAGTTCCGGCCCGCAGGCCACTAACTATGGCTACACCTTC.